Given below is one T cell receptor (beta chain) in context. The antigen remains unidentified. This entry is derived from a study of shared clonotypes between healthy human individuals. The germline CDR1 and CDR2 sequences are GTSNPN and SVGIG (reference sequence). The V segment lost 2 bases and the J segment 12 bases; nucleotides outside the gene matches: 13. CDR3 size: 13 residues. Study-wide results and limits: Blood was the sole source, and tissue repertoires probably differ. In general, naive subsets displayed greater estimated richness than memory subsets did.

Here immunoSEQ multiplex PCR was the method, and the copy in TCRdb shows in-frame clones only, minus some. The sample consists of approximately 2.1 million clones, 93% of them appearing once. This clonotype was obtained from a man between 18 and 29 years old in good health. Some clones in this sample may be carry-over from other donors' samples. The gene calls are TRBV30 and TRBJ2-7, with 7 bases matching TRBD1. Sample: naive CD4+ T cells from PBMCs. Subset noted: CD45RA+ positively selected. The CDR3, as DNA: TGTGCCTGGAGTCCTCTCCCCGGGACAGAGGGGTACTTC. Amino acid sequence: CAWSPLPGTEGYF.